This T cell receptor beta chain was profiled in a study of blood T cells in healthy people across ages. Points on this clonotype: What it binds is not known.

Alongside a J-beta primer mix, a sample-barcoded 5' primer served in a second PCR lasting roughly 7 to 11 cycles. TCRdb passed the 5' RACE reads through MiXCR, listing each CDR3 protein once. Of some 640,000 distinct CDR3 sequences listed, about 30% were seen once; the top ten hold around 14%. Study results and limitations: Unsorted PBMCs blocked a conclusive comparison of naive and antigen-experienced cells. There were more naive CD4+ cells and higher diversity in long-lived donors than in aged donors.

There were at least 6 micrograms of total RNA extracted from every sample. Trimming removed 0 bases from V and 6 bases from J; junction bases left unmatched: 8. CDR3 length: 16 residues. Germline V CDR1 and CDR2: SGDLS, YYNGEE. V usage is TRBV9 and J usage is TRBJ2-5; 10 bases line up with TRBD2. The TCR sequence derives from a woman older than 75 in good health. Sequencing was done on a sample of blood. CDR3 sequence: CASSVASGGPRQTQYF. In DNA form, the CDR3 reads TGTGCCAGCAGCGTAGCTAGCGGGGGTCCCCGACAGACCCAGTACTTC. The whole variable domain, remainder taken from reference TRBV9 and TRBJ2-5, is DSGVTQTPKHLITATGQRVTLRCSPRSGDLSVYWYQQSLDQGLQFLIQYYNGEERAKGNILERFSAQQFPDLHSELNLSSLELGDSALYFCASSVASGGPRQTQYFGPGTRLLVL.